The 22 T cell receptor beta chains below come from one sample, sequenced in a study of T cell changes during pregnancy in multiple sclerosis. Generated by immunoSEQ multiplex PCR, the TCRdb table keeps only in-frame clones and is missing some. Among some 39,000 clones listed, roughly 92% were seen once. Sequencing used PBMCs (not recorded whether the cells were cultured). These receptors all come from a female donor with multiple sclerosis, enrolled in a pregnancy study.

V gene TRBV7-2 combines with J gene TRBJ2-7; D gene uncertain. Germline CDR1 SGHTA, CDR2 FQGNSA. CDR3 length: 13 amino acids. Deletions cut 2 bases from V and 3 bases from J, with 8 bases between. The CDR3 spells CASSLTSFYEQYF. Here the CDR3 DNA reads TGTGCCAGCAGCTTAACATCGTTCTACGAGCAGTACTTC.

This chain connects TRBV6-1 to TRBJ2-1; 10 bases line up with TRBD2. Germline V gives CDR1 MNHNS, CDR2 SASEGT. V lost 1 base and J lost 7; bases outside the gene matches: 4. CDR3 size: 15 residues. This chain's CDR3 is CASSEGASGRNEQFF. CDR3 nucleotides: TGTGCCAGCAGTGAAGGAGCTAGCGGGAGAAATGAGCAGTTCTTC.

The CDR3 protein is CASTRSTGGEKNAFF. The CDR3 DNA sequence: TGTGCCAGTACCCGATCGACAGGGGGCGAGAAGAATGCTTTCTTT. The chain links TRBV19 to TRBJ1-1, with 10 positions matching TRBD1. Per the germline V gene, CDR1 is LNHDA and CDR2 is SQIVND (reference sequence). The CDR3 extends over 15 amino acids. The trim removed 7 bases at V and 11 bases at J, leaving 16 bases unmatched.

V gene TRBV6-5 combines with J gene TRBJ1-2; D ambiguous. V gave up 2 bases and J gave up 6 bases, with 16 bases separating them. This CDR3 contains 15 residues. CDR1 is MNHEY, CDR2 SVGAGI, per germline. The CDR3 nucleotides read TGTGCCAGCAGTTACCAGGACGGTTCCTACGATGGCTACACCTTC. Residues: CASSYQDGSYDGYTF.

V gene TRBV19 combines with J gene TRBJ1-2; D might be TRBD1 (6 bases). The germline V gene encodes CDR1 LNHDA and CDR2 SQIVND (reference sequence). The V and J ends lost 0 bases and 6 bases respectively, with 14 bases between them. CDR3 length equals 15 residues. Here the CDR3 DNA reads TGTGCCAGTAGTATAGATCGAGGGTCAGGGGATGGCTACACCTTC. Amino acid sequence: CASSIDRGSGDGYTF.

The J gene is TRBJ1-2, the V gene TRBV5-1; D possibly corresponds to TRBD1 (6 bases). V was shortened by 10 bases and J by 7 bases, with 26 bases between the two germline ends. Germline V CDR1 and CDR2: SGHRS, YFSETQ. The CDR3 consists of 15 residues. The CDR3 here is CARVDLGQPGSGYTF. The CDR3 DNA reads TGCGCCCGCGTCGACCTAGGACAGCCAGGGTCTGGCTACACCTTC.

This clone was counted only a few times. The chain has TRBV5-1 and TRBJ1-1, with D maybe TRBD1 (6 bases). Germline assignment: CDR1 SGHRS and CDR2 YFSETQ. This CDR3 contains 14 residues. V was pared by 4 bases and J by 2 bases, with 12 bases between. The CDR3 DNA is TGCGCCAGCAGCGCGGGGGCTAGAAACACTGAAGCTTTCTTT. Its translation is CASSAGARNTEAFF.

V is TRBV29-1 and J is TRBJ2-3; 11 bases agree with TRBD2. The germline gives CDR1 SQVTM, CDR2 ANQGSEA. The CDR3 has 16 amino acids. V was clipped by 4 bases and J by 1 base; unmatched bases: 7. This chain's CDR3 is CSVVRLAGRGTDTQYF. CDR3 bases: TGCAGCGTTGTCCGACTAGCGGGAAGGGGCACAGATACGCAGTATTTT.

The CDR3 DNA is TGTGCCAGTAGTATGGCCCGTGGAGATACGCAGTATTTT. It codes for CASSMARGDTQYF. The rearrangement uses TRBV19 and TRBJ2-3; no definite D call. This CDR3 is 13 amino acids long. V shed 3 bases and J shed 5 bases, with 9 bases lying between them. Germline V CDR1 and CDR2: LNHDA, SQIVND (reference sequence).

The count of this clone is one. This chain joins TRBV30 and TRBJ2-3; D is undetermined. V was pared by 2 bases and J by 1 base, with 10 bases between. This CDR3 has 14 residues. From germline, CDR1 is GTSNPN and CDR2 SVGIG (reference sequence). For the CDR3, the DNA is TGTGCCTGGAGTCTCGTTGTCGGCACAGATACGCAGTATTTT. Its translation is CAWSLVVGTDTQYF.

This chain connects TRBV2 to TRBJ1-1; 9 positions agree with TRBD1. Trimming removed 5 bases from V and 5 bases from J; junction bases left unmatched: 9. Germline lookup yields CDR1 SNHLY and CDR2 FYNNEI. This CDR3 comprises 15 residues. CDR3 nucleotide sequence: TGTGCCAGCAGTACGGGACAGGGAGGTAGGACTGAAGCTTTCTTT. This encodes CASSTGQGGRTEAFF.

The chain combines TRBV4-1 with TRBJ2-1; 7 bases match TRBD1. J gave up 6 bases and V 6 bases, and 8 bases lay outside the gene matches. This CDR3 spans 14 amino acids. The germline CDR1 and CDR2 sequences are MGHRA and YSYEKL. The chain's CDR3 is CASRNRGGRNEQFF. The DNA for the CDR3 is TGCGCCAGCAGAAACAGGGGTGGACGCAATGAGCAGTTCTTC.

V and J are TRBV5-4 and TRBJ2-3, with D unresolved. Trimming left V 0 bases short and J 1 base short, with 3 bases between. The CDR3 totals 13 residues. Germline V lookup: CDR1 SGHNT, CDR2 YYREEE (reference sequence). The CDR3 spells CASSLGRTDTQYF. The CDR3 DNA sequence: TGTGCCAGCAGCTTGGGACGCACAGATACGCAGTATTTT.

V is TRBV13 and J is TRBJ2-6; 9 bases agree with TRBD1. V lost 1 base, J lost 0 bases, and 7 bases stayed unmatched. The germline CDR1 and CDR2 sequences are PRHDT and FYEKMQ (reference sequence). The CDR3 consists of 19 residues. The CDR3 nucleotides are TGTGCCAGCAGCTTAGCTTCTTGGGACAGGGACTCTGGGGCCAACGTCCTGACTTTC. This translates into CASSLASWDRDSGANVLTF.

The V gene is TRBV19, the J gene TRBJ2-3, with no clear D. The V gene's germline CDR1 is LNHDA and CDR2 SQIVND (reference sequence). V was pared by 4 bases and J by 2 bases, with 1 base between. This CDR3 spans 11 amino acids. CDR3 nucleotide sequence: TGTGCCAGTAGTACCACAGATACGCAGTATTTT. It specifies CASSTTDTQYF. The variable domain in full, completed from reference TRBV19 and TRBJ2-3, reads DGGITQSPKYLFRKEGQNVTLSCEQNLNHDAMYWYRQDPGQGLRLIYYSQIVNDFQKGDIAEGYSVSREKKESFPLTVTSAQKNPTAFYLCASSTTDTQYFGPGTRLTVL.

This rearrangement joins TRBV30 to TRBJ2-2; D might be TRBD2 (5 bases). The germline V and J ends were trimmed by 7 bases and 0 bases, with 12 bases remaining between them. The CDR3 totals 14 residues. Germline assignment: CDR1 GTSNPN and CDR2 SVGIG (reference sequence). CDR3 in DNA: TGTGCCTCTTTTGAGGGATCGAACACCGGGGAGCTGTTTTTT. Its protein is CASFEGSNTGELFF.

The CDR3 coding sequence is TGTGCCAGCAGCTTGCCTCAGGGGCCCCAAGAGACCCAGTACTTC. Amino acids: CASSLPQGPQETQYF. The chain joins TRBV7-9 to TRBJ2-5; the D gene is possibly TRBD1 (6 bases). V lost 3 bases and J lost 1, with 12 bases in between. The V gene's germline CDR1 is SEHNR and CDR2 FQNEAQ (reference sequence). The CDR3 consists of 15 residues.

This clone was seen once. The chain couples TRBV28 to TRBJ2-7; 11 nucleotides line up with TRBD2. There are 17 residues in the CDR3. Germline V gene data show CDR1 as MDHEN and CDR2 as SYDVKM. V shed 6 bases and J 3 bases; nucleotides not matched to a gene: 13. The CDR3 spells CASSRRSGRARGYEQYF. The CDR3 bases are TGTGCCAGCAGCCGGCGTAGCGGGAGGGCCAGGGGCTACGAGCAGTACTTC.

This chain links TRBV10-3 with TRBJ1-1; D might be TRBD1 (6 bases). This CDR3 spans 14 amino acids. The germline V and J ends were trimmed by 4 bases and 0 bases, with 9 bases remaining between them. Germline assignment: CDR1 ENHRY and CDR2 SYGVKD. This CDR3 reads CAISATGVNTEAFF. The CDR3, as DNA: TGTGCCATCAGTGCGACAGGAGTGAACACTGAAGCTTTCTTT.

The chain combines TRBV21-1 with TRBJ2-7; TRBD2 was called by the table and not checked on the DNA. TRBV21-1 is given as a pseudogene. This CDR3 is built from 19 residues. CDR3 bases: TGTGCCAGCAGCAAAGGACTAGCGGGATGGGATTTGGCAGCCTACGAGCAGTACTTC. The encoded protein is CASSKGLAGWDLAAYEQYF.

This clone was seen only once. Different DNA sequences within this sample yield the same CDR3. The chain uses TRBV27 and TRBJ2-2; D tentatively fits TRBD1 or TRBD2 (5 bases each). CDR3 length equals 15 residues. Trimming removed 4 bases from V and 1 base from J, with 10 bases in between. Germline lookup yields CDR1 MNHEY and CDR2 SMNVEV (reference sequence). The CDR3 sequence is CASSWDDRNTGELFF. CDR3 nucleotides: TGTGCCAGCAGTTGGGACGACAGGAACACCGGGGAGCTGTTTTTT.

The rearrangement links TRBV27 to TRBJ2-5; weak D call: TRBD1 (5 bases). Germline CDR1 is MNHEY and CDR2 is SMNVEV (reference sequence). V dropped 11 bases and J dropped 2 bases, with 15 bases sitting between them. This CDR3 is 13 amino acids long. Here the CDR3 DNA reads TGTGCCCCCAGGCGAGACAGACAAGAGACCCAGTACTTC. It is translated as CAPRRDRQETQYF.